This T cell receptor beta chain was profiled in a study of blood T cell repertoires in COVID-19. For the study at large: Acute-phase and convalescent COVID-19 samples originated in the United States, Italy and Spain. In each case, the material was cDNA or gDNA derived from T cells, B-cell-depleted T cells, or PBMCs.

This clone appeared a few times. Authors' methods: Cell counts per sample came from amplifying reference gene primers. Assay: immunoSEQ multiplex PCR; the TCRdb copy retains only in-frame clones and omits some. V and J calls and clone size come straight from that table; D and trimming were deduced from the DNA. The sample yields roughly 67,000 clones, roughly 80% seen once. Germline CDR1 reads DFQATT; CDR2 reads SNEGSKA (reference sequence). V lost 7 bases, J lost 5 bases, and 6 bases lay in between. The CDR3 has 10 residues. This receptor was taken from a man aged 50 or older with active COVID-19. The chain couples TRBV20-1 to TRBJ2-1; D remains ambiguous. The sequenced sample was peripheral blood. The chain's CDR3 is CSVLHNEQFF. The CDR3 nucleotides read TGCAGTGTACTCCACAATGAGCAGTTCTTC.